The next 24 T cell receptor beta chains were all read from a single sample in a study of beta chain features in type 1 diabetes. The isolated RNA, all of it, was reverse transcribed, so expressed TCRB transcripts were what got sequenced. Produced via immunoSEQ multiplex PCR; TCRdb's table is partial and in-frame only. The data show roughly 250,000 clones, 68% seen once. The material sequenced was naive CD4+ T cells from blood. The receptors come from a man between 25 and 39 years old in good health.

This chain connects TRBV6-5 to TRBJ2-1, with a possible D match to TRBD2 (5 bases). Deletions cut 0 bases from V and 15 bases from J, with 12 bases between. The CDR3 consists of 12 residues. Per germline, CDR1 MNHEY and CDR2 SVGAGI. CDR3 nucleotides: TGTGCCAGCAGTTACTCGCGGAGGAGCCTGTTCTTC. It codes for CASSYSRRSLFF.

V usage is TRBV15 and J usage is TRBJ2-3, with a tentative D call TRBD2 (5 bases). The ends were cut back, 2 bases at V and 5 bases at J, with 11 bases in the middle. CDR1 and CDR2 from the germline V gene are LNHNV and YYDKDF (reference sequence). The CDR3 is 14 residues long. Here the CDR3 DNA reads TGTGCCACCAGCAGATTCCAAGAGGGAGATACGCAGTATTTT. This gives the protein CATSRFQEGDTQYF. The entire variable domain, with the rest obtained from reference TRBV15 and TRBJ2-3, is as follows: DAMVIQNPRYQVTQFGKPVTLSCSQTLNHNVMYWYQQKSSQAPKLLFHYYDKDFNNEADTPDNFQSRRPNTSFCFLDIRSPGLGDTAMYLCATSRFQEGDTQYFGPGTRLTVL.

The CDR3 sequence is CASSLDSTDTQYF. The DNA of the CDR3 is TGTGCCAGCAGCTTGGACAGCACAGATACGCAGTATTTT. The rearrangement joins TRBV13 to TRBJ2-3; D remains ambiguous. This CDR3 has 13 amino acids. The ends were cut back, 3 bases at V and 0 bases at J, with 4 bases in the middle. The germline gives CDR1 PRHDT, CDR2 FYEKMQ (reference sequence). The full variable domain, completed using reference TRBV13 and TRBJ2-3, is AAGVIQSPRHLIKEKRETATLKCYPIPRHDTVYWYQQGPGQDPQFLISFYEKMQSDKGSIPDRFSAQQFSDYHSELNMSSLELGDSALYFCASSLDSTDTQYFGPGTRLTVL.

This chain uses TRBV30 with TRBJ1-1, with D possibly being TRBD1 (5 bases). Trimming pared 5 bases from V and 4 bases from J, leaving 17 bases between. Germline V CDR1 and CDR2: GTSNPN, SVGIG (reference sequence). This CDR3 comprises 14 residues. The CDR3 DNA follows: TGTGCCTGGTATACCCGAGAGGGGTTCACTGAAGCTTTCTTT. Its protein is CAWYTREGFTEAFF.

The chain is built from TRBV30 and TRBJ1-5, with 7 bases aligning to TRBD1. V lost 5 bases, J lost 4 bases, and 8 bases stayed unmatched. CDR1 is GTSNPN, CDR2 SVGIG, per germline (reference sequence). The length of the CDR3 is 14 residues. Written as DNA, the CDR3 is TGTGCCTGGGAAAGACAGGGTGGAAATCAGCCCCAGCATTTT. Translating it yields CAWERQGGNQPQHF.

The gene calls are TRBV7-8 and TRBJ2-7; 8 bases align to TRBD1. The germline gives CDR1 SGHVS, CDR2 FQNEAQ. After removal of 3 bases from V and 4 bases from J, the junction contained 5 bases not matched to a gene. This CDR3 has 14 amino acids. Here the CDR3 reads CASSFGQGTYEQYF. The CDR3 DNA sequence: TGTGCCAGCAGCTTTGGACAGGGTACTTACGAGCAGTACTTC.

This chain links TRBV7-2 with TRBJ2-3; 7 bases align to TRBD2. Germline V gene data show CDR1 as SGHTA and CDR2 as FQGNSA. The CDR3 extends over 15 amino acids. The ends lost 1 base at V and 4 bases at J; junction bases unmatched: 5. The CDR3 region is CASSLVTLAADTQYF. DNA of the CDR3: TGTGCCAGCAGCTTAGTTACCCTAGCGGCAGATACGCAGTATTTT.

The chain couples TRBV30 to TRBJ1-1; D gene ambiguous. CDR3 length: 10 residues. CDR1 is GTSNPN, CDR2 SVGIG, per germline (reference sequence). Trimming took 4 bases from V and 5 from J, leaving 5 bases between them. CDR3 bases: TGTGCCTGGAAGAGGACTGAAGCTTTCTTT. Translated, it gives CAWKRTEAFF.

V is TRBV30 and J is TRBJ2-2; 8 bases match TRBD1. V lost 3 bases to trimming and J lost 3 bases; unmatched junction nucleotides: 15. This CDR3 is 18 amino acids long. In germline, CDR1 is GTSNPN, CDR2 SVGIG (reference sequence). The CDR3, as DNA: TGTGCCTGGAGGGGCGGACAGGGCGGCCCTCCCGACACCGGGGAGCTGTTTTTT. It specifies CAWRGGQGGPPDTGELFF.

The rearrangement uses TRBV23-1 and TRBJ2-1; 8 positions agree with TRBD2. TRBV23-1 is assigned to the ORF class and has an uncertain function. The CDR3 totals 15 residues. V lost 4 bases, J lost 5 bases, and 7 bases stayed unmatched. The CDR3 DNA reads TGCGCCAGCAGTCCAACCGGGACTAGACACAATGAGCAGTTCTTC. The encoded protein is CASSPTGTRHNEQFF.

The V call is TRBV11-3, the J call TRBJ2-3; D gene unclear. Germline CDR1 reads SGHNT; CDR2 reads YENEEA. The CDR3 length is 14 residues. V was trimmed by 4 bases and J by 5 bases, leaving 13 bases between them. This CDR3 is CASSSGRTRDTQYF. CDR3 nucleotides: TGTGCCAGCAGCTCCGGTCGCACTCGAGATACGCAGTATTTT.

This clone was seen once. The J gene is TRBJ2-1, the V gene TRBV30; the D gene is possibly TRBD2 (5 bases). The CDR3 is 15 residues long. Germline V gives CDR1 GTSNPN, CDR2 SVGIG (reference sequence). V lost 5 bases to trimming and J lost 4 bases, with 18 bases between them. The CDR3 sequence is CAWQRISVGYNEQFF. For the CDR3, the DNA is TGTGCCTGGCAGCGTATTAGCGTGGGGTACAATGAGCAGTTCTTC.

V is TRBV9 and J is TRBJ2-1; TRBD2 agrees at 10 bases. V was pared by 4 bases and J by 3 bases, with 4 bases of the junction left unmatched. The CDR3 has 15 residues. Germline loops: CDR1 SGDLS, CDR2 YYNGEE. CDR3 bases: TGTGCCAGCAGCACCCTAGCGGGGGACTACAATGAGCAGTTCTTC. It translates to CASSTLAGDYNEQFF.

This clone was counted a single time. The chain carries TRBV28 and TRBJ2-7; D is ambiguous. CDR1 is MDHEN and CDR2 is SYDVKM in the germline V gene. The CDR3 length is 15 residues. V lost 4 bases, J lost 3 bases, and 16 bases lay in between. CDR3 loop: CASSSQARVFYEQYF. CDR3 DNA: TGTGCCAGCAGTTCCCAGGCCCGGGTTTTCTACGAGCAGTACTTC.

The chain joins TRBV25-1 to TRBJ2-3, with D perhaps TRBD1 (6 bases). Germline lookup yields CDR1 MGHDK and CDR2 SYGVNS. V was shortened by 6 bases and J by 3 bases, with 13 bases between the two germline ends. CDR3 length equals 14 residues. The DNA for the CDR3 is TGTGCCAGCAGCAACAGGGTTGGGACAGATACGCAGTATTTT. Its protein product is CASSNRVGTDTQYF.

The rearrangement uses TRBV4-3 and TRBJ2-5; TRBD1 matches at 12 bases. V lost 3 bases, J lost 4 bases, and 3 bases stayed unmatched. This CDR3 has 15 amino acids. Germline loops: CDR1 LGHNA, CDR2 YSLEER. CDR3 coding DNA: TGCGCCAGCAGCCAGGGGGACAGGGGGCGAGAGACCCAGTACTTC. It is translated as CASSQGDRGRETQYF.

The V gene is TRBV29-1, the J gene TRBJ2-3; D is possibly TRBD1 (5 bases). Germline V lookup: CDR1 SQVTM, CDR2 ANQGSEA. The length of the CDR3 is 12 residues. The germline V and J ends were trimmed by 3 bases and 4 bases, with 8 bases remaining between them. CDR3 region: CSVESGSDTQYF. The CDR3 DNA follows: TGCAGCGTTGAGTCAGGGTCAGATACGCAGTATTTT.

The chain links TRBV29-1 to TRBJ1-2, with D possibly TRBD1 on 6 matching bases. CDR3 length: 12 amino acids. Trimming pared 7 bases from V and 4 bases from J, leaving 13 bases between. The V gene's germline CDR1 is SQVTM and CDR2 ANQGSEA. CDR3 loop: CSAQQGAYGYTF. DNA of the CDR3: TGCAGCGCCCAACAGGGAGCCTATGGCTACACCTTC.

The rearrangement joins TRBV30 to TRBJ2-7, with D hard to call. Germline V gene sequence: CDR1 GTSNPN, CDR2 SVGIG (reference sequence). V was shortened by 4 bases and J by 5 bases, with 18 bases between the two germline ends. The CDR3 has 14 residues. In nucleotides, the CDR3 is TGTGCCTGGAATGTGCCCTCAGGTGGAAACGAGCAGTACTTC. This gives the protein CAWNVPSGGNEQYF. Supplemented by reference TRBV30 and TRBJ2-7, the full variable domain reads SQTIHQWPATLVQPVGSPLSLECTVEGTSNPNLYWYRQAAGRGLQLLFYSVGIGQISSEVPQNLSASRPQDRQFILSSKKLLLSDSGFYLCAWNVPSGGNEQYFGPGTRLTVT.

J is TRBJ2-1 and V is TRBV1. TRBV1 is described as a pseudogene. The CDR3 spans 16 residues. In DNA, the CDR3 is TGCACCAGCAGCCAAGGTTTTACCCGCTCCTACAATGAGCAGTTCTTC. Its translation: CTSSQGFTRSYNEQFF.

This sequence joins TRBV28 and TRBJ2-3; D is uncertain. The V end lost 7 bases, the J end lost 2 bases, and 10 bases lay between the germline ends. The CDR3 runs 13 residues. The V gene's germline CDR1 is MDHEN and CDR2 SYDVKM. The DNA of the CDR3 is TGTGCCAGCATCGGCGGAGCCACAGATACGCAGTATTTT. It yields the protein CASIGGATDTQYF.

The DNA of the CDR3 is TGTGCCTGGACGAGGACAGCTGAAGCTTTCTTT. The encoded protein is CAWTRTAEAFF. The rearrangement links TRBV30 to TRBJ1-1, with a weak D call TRBD1 (6 bases). Trimming took 4 bases from V and 6 from J, leaving 9 bases between them. Germline lookup yields CDR1 GTSNPN and CDR2 SVGIG (reference sequence). CDR3 size: 11 residues.

The chain uses TRBV29-1 and TRBJ2-5; D is ambiguous. Germline assignment: CDR1 SQVTM and CDR2 ANQGSEA. V lost 2 bases to trimming and J lost 5 bases, with 15 bases between them. The CDR3 loop spans 14 amino acids. As DNA, the CDR3 is TGCAGCGTTGAAAGGAAGGAATTATGGGAGACCCAGTACTTC. Translating it yields CSVERKELWETQYF.

The chain joins TRBV29-1 to TRBJ2-1, with D hard to call. V dropped 3 bases and J dropped 4 bases, with 10 bases sitting between them. Germline V gene sequence: CDR1 SQVTM, CDR2 ANQGSEA. CDR3 length: 13 amino acids. Here the CDR3 DNA reads TGCAGCGTTGATAGGTCTACATACAATGAGCAGTTCTTC. It is translated as CSVDRSTYNEQFF.